A single TCR beta chain is shown here with its context. This record comes from a study of blood T cell repertoires in COVID-19. About the research overall: Samples taken during acute and convalescent COVID-19 were collected in the United States, Italy and Spain. PBMCs, B-cell-depleted T cells, or T cells were the source of the cDNA or gDNA that made up the material.

The germline V gene encodes CDR1 LNHDA and CDR2 SQIVND (reference sequence). Trimming removed 5 bases from V and 0 bases from J, with 17 bases in between. CDR3 length equals 17 residues. Generated by immunoSEQ multiplex PCR, the TCRdb table keeps only in-frame clones and is missing some. The sample includes about 44,000 clones, about 88% of them seen just once. The gene calls are TRBV19 and TRBJ2-1; a weak D match, TRBD1 (6 bases). What was sequenced was peripheral blood. This receptor was obtained from a man in his 70s with active COVID-19. The CDR3: CASSFETDRSSYNEQFF. CDR3 coding DNA: TGTGCCAGTAGTTTTGAAACGGACAGAAGCTCCTACAATGAGCAGTTCTTC.